Presented here are 20 T cell receptor beta chains from one specimen sequenced in a study of Ad26.COV2.S vaccination and SARS-CoV-2 variants. Measured with immunoSEQ multiplex PCR; TCRdb has only the in-frame clones, and not every one. The repertoire holds about 180,000 clones, with about 83% as singletons. Sample: peripheral blood, taken after recovery from COVID-19. These receptors all stem from a human donor who had recovered from COVID-19.

The chain joins TRBV28 to TRBJ2-7; 7 bases fit TRBD1. Looked up from germline, CDR1 is MDHEN and CDR2 is SYDVKM. The V segment lost 9 bases and the J segment 3 bases; nucleotides outside the gene matches: 11. This CDR3 has 14 amino acids. CDR3 DNA sequence: TGTGCCAGTTGTCCCGGGACAGAGGACTACGAGCAGTACTTC. This gives the protein CASCPGTEDYEQYF.

This rearrangement joins TRBV27 to TRBJ1-4, with D maybe TRBD1 (5 bases). V lost 5 bases and J lost 7, with 14 bases in between. The CDR3 has 14 amino acids. Germline CDR1 and CDR2: MNHEY and SMNVEV (reference sequence). CDR3 loop: CASSPLGPGEKLFF. The CDR3 nucleotides are TGTGCCAGCAGTCCCCTGGGGCCGGGTGAAAAACTGTTTTTT.

The genes are TRBV9 and TRBJ1-5; D is ambiguous. Germline V gene lookup returns CDR1 SGDLS and CDR2 YYNGEE. This CDR3 contains 15 residues. V lost 0 bases and J 3 bases, leaving 10 bases between the germline ends. In DNA form, the CDR3 reads TGTGCCAGCAGCGTAGAAGGGAAACACAATCAGCCCCAGCATTTT. Residues: CASSVEGKHNQPQHF.

The chain combines TRBV30 with TRBJ2-5; no reliable D call. The CDR3 covers 14 residues. Germline V lookup: CDR1 GTSNPN, CDR2 SVGIG (reference sequence). V dropped 2 bases and J dropped 5 bases, with 15 bases sitting between them. DNA of the CDR3: TGTGCCTGGAGTAGGGTCGGGTATCGGGAGACCCAGTACTTC. Amino acid sequence: CAWSRVGYRETQYF. The full variable domain, with the rest looked up from reference TRBV30 and TRBJ2-5, is SQTIHQWPATLVQPVGSPLSLECTVEGTSNPNLYWYRQAAGRGLQLLFYSVGIGQISSEVPQNLSASRPQDRQFILSSKKLLLSDSGFYLCAWSRVGYRETQYFGPGTRLLVL.

The V gene is TRBV7-2, the J gene TRBJ2-7, with 9 bases identical to TRBD2. J lost 3 bases, V lost 0 bases, and 0 bases had no gene match. CDR1 and CDR2 (germline): SGHTA, FQGNSA. This CDR3 is 14 amino acids long. In DNA, the CDR3 is TGTGCCAGCAGCTTAGCTAGCGGGGGCTACGAGCAGTACTTC. It is translated as CASSLASGGYEQYF.

The CDR3 region is CASSQDRGTLYGYTF. CDR3 in DNA: TGTGCCAGCAGCCAAGATCGAGGGACGCTCTATGGCTACACCTTC. The rearrangement uses TRBV14 and TRBJ1-2; D is possibly TRBD1 (5 bases). Trimming shortened V by 0 bases and J by 4 bases, and 12 bases separated the two germline ends. This CDR3 is built from 15 residues. Looked up from germline, CDR1 is SGHDN and CDR2 is FVKESK.

The chain employs TRBV10-3 and TRBJ2-3, with 9 positions matching TRBD2. The CDR3 has 14 amino acids. The V and J ends lost 7 bases and 4 bases, in that order; junction bases with no gene match: 6. The germline V gene has CDR1 ENHRY and CDR2 SYGVKD. CDR3 DNA: TGTGCCATCAATCCGGGACTAGCCTCAGATACGCAGTATTTT. Translation: CAINPGLASDTQYF.

The V call is TRBV12-3 or TRBV12-4, the J call TRBJ1-1; D call uncertain. The CDR3 extends over 12 amino acids. The V and J ends lost 3 bases and 5 bases respectively, with 7 bases between them. The CDR3 protein is CASSFASTEAFF. Written as DNA, the CDR3 is TGTGCCAGCAGTTTCGCATCAACTGAAGCTTTCTTT.

The chain couples TRBV13 to TRBJ1-2, with D unclear. The CDR3 runs 12 residues. CDR1 and CDR2 (germline): PRHDT, FYEKMQ (reference sequence). V was cut by 5 bases and J by 8 bases, with 12 bases left in between. The chain's CDR3 is CASSLQSAGYTF. In DNA form, the CDR3 reads TGTGCCAGCAGCCTCCAATCGGCCGGCTACACCTTC. Complete variable domain (other parts from reference TRBV13 and TRBJ1-2): AAGVIQSPRHLIKEKRETATLKCYPIPRHDTVYWYQQGPGQDPQFLISFYEKMQSDKGSIPDRFSAQQFSDYHSELNMSSLELGDSALYFCASSLQSAGYTFGSGTRLTVV.

The chain combines TRBV6-5 with TRBJ1-1; D is unclear. The V end lost 0 bases, the J end lost 5 bases, and 10 bases lay between the germline ends. Germline-derived CDR1 and CDR2 are MNHEY and SVGAGI. The CDR3 consists of 14 residues. CDR3 coding DNA: TGTGCCAGCAGTTACTCGACGGAAGGGACTGAAGCTTTCTTT. Amino acid sequence: CASSYSTEGTEAFF.

The chain combines TRBV7-9 with TRBJ1-3; 7 positions match TRBD1. Germline CDR1 and CDR2: SEHNR and FQNEAQ (reference sequence). V gave up 5 bases and J gave up 4 bases; unmatched junction bases: 8. The CDR3 is made up of 15 amino acids. The CDR3 DNA reads as TGTGCCAGCAGCGGAGACAGGGCATTCGGAAACACCATATATTTT. Translation gives CASSGDRAFGNTIYF.

The rearrangement uses TRBV7-2 and TRBJ2-3; D unresolved. Germline V CDR1 and CDR2: SGHTA, FQGNSA. CDR3 length: 14 amino acids. Trimming removed 5 bases from V and 4 bases from J, with 13 bases in between. Here the CDR3 reads CASSPPLPPDTQYF. Written as DNA, the CDR3 is TGTGCCAGCAGCCCACCCCTGCCCCCAGATACGCAGTATTTT.

The chain is built from TRBV19 and TRBJ1-1; 10 nucleotides agree with TRBD1. Trimming at V came to 3 bases and at J to 3 bases, leaving 10 bases not matched to a gene. CDR3 size: 17 residues. Germline loops: CDR1 LNHDA, CDR2 SQIVND (reference sequence). The DNA of the CDR3 is TGTGCCAGTAGTATTTTAGGGACAGGGGCAGACTACACTGAAGCTTTCTTT. Encoded protein: CASSILGTGADYTEAFF.

J is TRBJ1-1 and V is TRBV7-9; D remains ambiguous. The CDR3 consists of 13 residues. The V gene lost 2 bases and the J gene lost 1 base, with 5 bases spanning the gap. Germline CDR1 and CDR2: SEHNR and FQNEAQ (reference sequence). As DNA, the CDR3 is TGTGCCAGCAGCTTACACGAGAACACTGAAGCTTTCTTT. Translating gives CASSLHENTEAFF.

This clone was counted once. The V gene is TRBV19, the J gene TRBJ1-4; 7 nucleotides agree with TRBD1. The CDR3 is made up of 15 amino acids. Germline assignment: CDR1 LNHDA and CDR2 SQIVND (reference sequence). The J segment lost 6 bases and the V segment lost 5 bases, leaving 9 bases of the junction unmatched. The CDR3 spells CASSRRGQVDEKLFF. CDR3 sequence (DNA): TGTGCCAGTAGTCGAAGGGGGCAGGTAGATGAAAAACTGTTTTTT. The full variable domain, rest sourced from reference TRBV19 and TRBJ1-4, is DGGITQSPKYLFRKEGQNVTLSCEQNLNHDAMYWYRQDPGQGLRLIYYSQIVNDFQKGDIAEGYSVSREKKESFPLTVTSAQKNPTAFYLCASSRRGQVDEKLFFGSGTQLSVL.

The V gene is TRBV10-2, the J gene TRBJ1-2, with 7 bases matching TRBD1. V gave up 4 bases and J gave up 1 base; unmatched junction bases: 3. The CDR3 consists of 14 residues. In germline, CDR1 is WSHSY, CDR2 SAAADI. Here the CDR3 reads CASSGQGGNYGYTF. For the CDR3, the DNA is TGCGCCAGCAGTGGGCAGGGGGGTAACTATGGCTACACCTTC.

There are a few counts of this clone. The rearrangement joins TRBV13 to TRBJ2-2, with D unresolved. Germline V gene lookup returns CDR1 PRHDT and CDR2 FYEKMQ (reference sequence). This CDR3 region has 16 residues. Trimming took off 2 bases at V and 0 bases at J, with 10 bases between the two ends. CDR3 nucleotide sequence: TGTGCCAGCAGCTTAAAAGCGTACGCGAACACCGGGGAGCTGTTTTTT. Translated, it gives CASSLKAYANTGELFF.

The rearrangement joins TRBV13 to TRBJ1-1; D is unresolved. The CDR3 is made up of 12 amino acids. Trimming removed 8 bases from V and 4 bases from J, with 11 bases in between. Germline CDR1 reads PRHDT; CDR2 reads FYEKMQ (reference sequence). DNA for the CDR3: TGTGCCAGCTCCGCGGGGATCACTGAAGCTTTCTTT. It encodes CASSAGITEAFF.

The chain carries TRBV27 and TRBJ2-7; TRBD1 or TRBD2 may be the D gene (5 bases each). The V gene's germline CDR1 is MNHEY and CDR2 SMNVEV (reference sequence). Trimming took off 5 bases at V and 6 bases at J, with 17 bases between the two ends. This CDR3 contains 14 residues. In DNA, the CDR3 is TGTGCCAGCAGTCCGGGGCGCGGGTGGTCCGAGCAGTACTTC. As protein: CASSPGRGWSEQYF.

This clone was picked up a small number of times. The rearrangement joins TRBV6-4 to TRBJ2-3; TRBD1 might be the D (6 bases). Germline loops: CDR1 MRHNA, CDR2 SNTAGT. Trimming cost V 0 bases and J 1 base, with 8 bases left between them. The CDR3 covers 15 residues. The CDR3 sequence is CASSDSKGGTDTQYF. CDR3 DNA sequence: TGTGCCAGCAGTGACTCGAAGGGGGGCACAGATACGCAGTATTTT.